This T cell receptor beta chain originates from a study of T cell responses to AZD1222 COVID-19 vaccine. Recipients boosted at about 4 weeks or about 12 weeks are pooled. Generated by immunoSEQ multiplex PCR, the TCRdb table keeps only in-frame clones and is missing some. Seen here are around 99,000 clones, roughly nine tenths observed once, and the top ten hold around 8.3%. Regarding the study as a whole: Reports say nearly half of spike-specific TCRs go after unmutated variant regions. Recipients of two AZD1222 doses showed rising Spike-specific TCR breadth and depth.

Worth noting for this clone: The target antigen is unknown.

This clonotype originated in an adult who received the AZD1222 COVID-19 vaccine. The source was peripheral blood, collected 28 days after the second AZD1222 dose.

The CDR3 bases are TGTGCCAGCAGTCGGGGGGGGACTCCTACGGAGCAGTACTTC. This translates into CASSRGGTPTEQYF. The chain carries TRBV28 and TRBJ2-7; 8 bases are shared with TRBD2. Germline V gives CDR1 MDHEN, CDR2 SYDVKM. The CDR3 runs 14 residues. V lost 5 bases to trimming and J lost 7 bases; unmatched junction nucleotides: 10.